This entry lists 14 T cell receptor beta chains sequenced from one sample in a study of blood T cell repertoires in COVID-19. The assay was immunoSEQ multiplex PCR, and TCRdb's table has in-frame clones only and misses some. Altogether roughly 65,000 clones are present, approximately 79% being singletons, with the ten largest covering more than 45%. The sequenced sample was peripheral blood. The receptor source for this set is a human donor in a cohort sampled during active COVID-19.

The chain joins TRBV28 to TRBJ2-5; 13 positions agree with TRBD2. The germline V gene encodes CDR1 MDHEN and CDR2 SYDVKM. Trimming at V came to 5 bases and at J to 6 bases, leaving 9 bases not matched to a gene. There are 16 residues in the CDR3. The CDR3 loop is CASSIGTSGVPQTQYF. In nucleotides, the CDR3 is TGTGCCAGCAGTATTGGGACTAGCGGGGTCCCTCAGACCCAGTACTTC.

This chain joins TRBV25-1 and TRBJ2-7, with TRBD2 identical over 8 bases. The germline CDR1 and CDR2 sequences are MGHDK and SYGVNS. This CDR3 is built from 14 residues. The V and J ends lost 3 bases and 6 bases, in that order; junction bases with no gene match: 7. This CDR3 reads CASSEGTSPREQYF. The CDR3 coding sequence is TGTGCCAGCAGTGAGGGGACTAGTCCACGCGAGCAGTACTTC.

The chain is built from TRBV10-2 and TRBJ1-4, with 9 bases fitting TRBD1. V shed 8 bases and J 8 bases; nucleotides not matched to a gene: 6. Per germline, CDR1 WSHSY and CDR2 SAAADI. The CDR3 has 13 amino acids. Here the CDR3 reads CASLQGAYEKLFF. In nucleotides, the CDR3 is TGCGCCAGCTTACAGGGGGCTTACGAAAAACTGTTTTTT.

This clone occurred a few times. The chain uses TRBV19 and TRBJ1-5; TRBD1 is a possible D gene (6 bases). The CDR3 extends over 14 amino acids. V shed 6 bases and J shed 3 bases, with 12 bases lying between them. Looked up from germline, CDR1 is LNHDA and CDR2 is SQIVND (reference sequence). The CDR3 DNA follows: TGTGCCAGTAGGGGACAAGGGGTCAATCAGCCCCAGCATTTT. It specifies CASRGQGVNQPQHF.

V usage is TRBV3-1 (or the pseudogene TRBV3-2) and J usage is TRBJ2-3; tentative D call: TRBD2 (6 bases). Germline V gene data show CDR1 as LGHDT and CDR2 as YNNKEL (reference sequence). V gave up 1 base and J gave up 2 bases, with 10 bases separating them. CDR3 length equals 15 residues. As DNA, the CDR3 is TGTGCCAGCAGCCAAGCACTAGCTGTCACAGATACGCAGTATTTT. It encodes CASSQALAVTDTQYF.

V gene TRBV29-1 combines with J gene TRBJ2-1; TRBD2 aligns across 12 bases. Losses at the gene ends were 1 base for V and 10 bases for J; bases not matched to a gene: 5. This CDR3 region has 14 residues. CDR1 and CDR2 (germline): SQVTM, ANQGSEA. Written as DNA, the CDR3 is TGCAGCGTTGAAGCCAGACTAGCGGGGGACGAGCAGTTCTTC. Amino acid sequence: CSVEARLAGDEQFF.

The gene calls are TRBV9 and TRBJ1-3; D gene unclear. Germline V gene lookup returns CDR1 SGDLS and CDR2 YYNGEE. Trimming took off 6 bases at V and 0 bases at J, with 13 bases between the two ends. This CDR3 comprises 15 residues. CDR3 residues: CASTTSGSSGNTIYF. The CDR3 nucleotides read TGTGCCAGCACCACTAGCGGGAGCTCTGGAAACACCATATATTTT.

The gene calls are TRBV27 and TRBJ1-2, with D unclear. Germline V gene lookup returns CDR1 MNHEY and CDR2 SMNVEV (reference sequence). Between the trimmed V and J ends, which lost 6 bases and 0 bases, there was a span of 11 bases. The CDR3 has 14 residues. This CDR3 reads CASSPTAPNYGYTF. The CDR3 nucleotides read TGTGCCAGCAGCCCAACAGCTCCTAACTATGGCTACACCTTC.

J is TRBJ2-1 and V is TRBV10-3, with 7 nucleotides matching TRBD1. Germline CDR1 is ENHRY and CDR2 is SYGVKD. CDR3 length: 15 amino acids. The junction had 1 base not matched to a gene; V was cut back by 2 bases and J by 0 bases. The CDR3 DNA follows: TGTGCCATCAGTGAGAGGGACAGCTCCTACAATGAGCAGTTCTTC. Translating gives CAISERDSSYNEQFF.

This clone came up a few times. This chain links TRBV27 with TRBJ2-3; TRBD1 matches 11 bases. Germline-derived CDR1 and CDR2 are MNHEY and SMNVEV (reference sequence). J was trimmed by 0 bases and V by 5 bases; bases with no gene match: 4. This CDR3 contains 16 residues. CDR3 DNA sequence: TGTGCCAGCAGTGCCGGACAGGGGGCTAGCACAGATACGCAGTATTTT. This codes for CASSAGQGASTDTQYF.

The V call is TRBV10-1, the J call TRBJ2-7, with 13 bases identical to TRBD2. In germline, CDR1 is WNHNN, CDR2 SYGVQD (reference sequence). The CDR3 has 15 amino acids. Trimming took 2 bases from V and 2 from J; bases not matched to a gene: 0. DNA of the CDR3: TGCGCCAGCAGTGAGGGACTAGCGGGAGCCTACGAGCAGTACTTC. This translates into CASSEGLAGAYEQYF.

The genes are TRBV11-2 and TRBJ1-3; tentative D call: TRBD1 (5 bases). The V gene lost 0 bases and the J gene lost 15 bases, with 12 bases spanning the gap. This CDR3 has 12 amino acids. Germline loops: CDR1 SGHAT, CDR2 FQNNGV. The CDR3 loop reads CASSLEDTYTYF. The CDR3 DNA reads as TGTGCCAGCAGCTTAGAGGACACATACACATATTTT. The variable domain in full, with the rest retrieved from reference TRBV11-2 and TRBJ1-3, is EAGVAQSPRYKIIEKRQSVAFWCNPISGHATLYWYQQILGQGPKLLIQFQNNGVVDDSQLPKDRFSAERLKGVDSTLKIQPAKLEDSAVYLCASSLEDTYTYFGEGSWLTVV.

This CDR3 reads CASSGQGTSYEQYF. CDR3 bases: TGCGCCAGCAGCGGGCAGGGGACTAGCTACGAGCAGTACTTC. The V gene is TRBV5-1, the J gene TRBJ2-7; 8 bases are shared with TRBD2. Germline V gene data show CDR1 as SGHRS and CDR2 as YFSETQ. V lost 4 bases to trimming and J lost 3 bases; unmatched junction nucleotides: 6. The CDR3 runs to 14 residues.

This clone was observed many times. In DNA form, the CDR3 reads TGTGCCAGCAGTCTCCCCCGTAGCGGGAATTACGAGCAGTACTTC. It translates to CASSLPRSGNYEQYF. This chain uses TRBV6-2 or TRBV6-3 with TRBJ2-7, with 8 bases identical to TRBD2. Trimming took 5 bases from V and 4 from J; bases not matched to a gene: 10. The CDR3 runs to 15 residues. The germline V gene has CDR1 MNHEY and CDR2 SVGEGT.